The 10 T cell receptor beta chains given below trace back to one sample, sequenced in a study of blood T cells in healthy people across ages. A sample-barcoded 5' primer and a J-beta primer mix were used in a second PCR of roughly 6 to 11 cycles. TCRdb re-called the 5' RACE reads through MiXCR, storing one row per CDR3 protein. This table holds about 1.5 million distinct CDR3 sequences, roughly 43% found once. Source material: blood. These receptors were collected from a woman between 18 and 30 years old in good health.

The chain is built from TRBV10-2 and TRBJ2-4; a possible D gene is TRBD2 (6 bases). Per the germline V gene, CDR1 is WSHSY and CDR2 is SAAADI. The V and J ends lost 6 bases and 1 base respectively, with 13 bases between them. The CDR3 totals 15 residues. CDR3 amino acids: CASRGPSGAKNIQYF. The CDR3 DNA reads TGCGCCAGCAGAGGGCCCAGCGGGGCCAAAAACATTCAGTACTTC.

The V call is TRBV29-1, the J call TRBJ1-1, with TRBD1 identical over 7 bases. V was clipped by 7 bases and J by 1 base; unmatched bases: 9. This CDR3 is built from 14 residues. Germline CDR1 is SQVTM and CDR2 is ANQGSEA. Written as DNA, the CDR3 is TGCAGCGGAATCCAGACAGGGCCGAACACTGAAGCTTTCTTT. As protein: CSGIQTGPNTEAFF. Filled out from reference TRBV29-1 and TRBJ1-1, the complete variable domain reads SAVISQKPSRDICQRGTSLTIQCQVDSQVTMMFWYRQQPGQSLTLIATANQGSEATYESGFVIDKFPISRPNLTFSTLTVSNMSPEDSSIYLCSGIQTGPNTEAFFGQGTRLTVV.

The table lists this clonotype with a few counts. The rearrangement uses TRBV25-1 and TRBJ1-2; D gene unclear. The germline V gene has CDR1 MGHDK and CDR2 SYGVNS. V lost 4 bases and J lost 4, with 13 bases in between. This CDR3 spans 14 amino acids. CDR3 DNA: TGTGCCAGCAGTGGGAGGACGGGCATCTATGGCTACACCTTC. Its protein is CASSGRTGIYGYTF.

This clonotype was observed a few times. The CDR3 DNA reads as TGTGCCAGCAGCTTGCTGGACGGGGGTAATGAAAAACTGTTTTTT. This gives the protein CASSLLDGGNEKLFF. This chain joins TRBV7-9 and TRBJ1-4, with D tentatively TRBD1 (5 bases). The CDR3 covers 15 residues. The germline V gene has CDR1 SEHNR and CDR2 FQNEAQ (reference sequence). The germline V and J ends were trimmed by 3 bases and 4 bases, with 12 bases remaining between them.

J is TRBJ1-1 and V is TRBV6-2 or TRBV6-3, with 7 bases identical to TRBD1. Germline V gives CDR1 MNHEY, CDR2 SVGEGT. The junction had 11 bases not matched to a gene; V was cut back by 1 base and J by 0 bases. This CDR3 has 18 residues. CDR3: CASSYFDYRGGMNTEAFF. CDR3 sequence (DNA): TGTGCCAGCAGTTACTTCGATTACAGGGGTGGGATGAACACTGAAGCTTTCTTT.

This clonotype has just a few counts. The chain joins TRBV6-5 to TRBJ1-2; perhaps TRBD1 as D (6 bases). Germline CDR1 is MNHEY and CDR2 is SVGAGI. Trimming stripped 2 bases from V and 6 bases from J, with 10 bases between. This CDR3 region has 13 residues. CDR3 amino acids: CASSYRKGDGYTF. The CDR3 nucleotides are TGTGCCAGCAGTTACAGGAAGGGGGATGGCTACACCTTC.

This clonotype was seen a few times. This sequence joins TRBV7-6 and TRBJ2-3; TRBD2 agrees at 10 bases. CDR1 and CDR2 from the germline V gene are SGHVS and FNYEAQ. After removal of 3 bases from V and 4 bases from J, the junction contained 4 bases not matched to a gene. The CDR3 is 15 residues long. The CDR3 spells CASSLEGLAADTQYF. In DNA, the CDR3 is TGTGCCAGCAGCTTGGAAGGACTAGCGGCAGATACGCAGTATTTT.

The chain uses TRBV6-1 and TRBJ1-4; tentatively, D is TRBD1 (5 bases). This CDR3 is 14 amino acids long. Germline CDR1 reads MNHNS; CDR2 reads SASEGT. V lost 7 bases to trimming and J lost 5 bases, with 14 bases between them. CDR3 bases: TGTGCCAGCACCTTCCGGGGCCTAAATGAAAAACTGTTTTTT. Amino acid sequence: CASTFRGLNEKLFF.

CDR3 sequence: CSARPPAARGTDTQYF. The DNA for the CDR3 is TGCAGTGCTAGACCTCCCGCAGCGCGGGGCACAGATACGCAGTATTTT. The chain recombines TRBV20-1 with TRBJ2-3, with a possible D match to TRBD2 (5 bases). V was trimmed by 2 bases and J by 1 base, leaving 16 bases between them. The CDR3 totals 16 residues. CDR1 is DFQATT, CDR2 SNEGSKA, per germline (reference sequence).

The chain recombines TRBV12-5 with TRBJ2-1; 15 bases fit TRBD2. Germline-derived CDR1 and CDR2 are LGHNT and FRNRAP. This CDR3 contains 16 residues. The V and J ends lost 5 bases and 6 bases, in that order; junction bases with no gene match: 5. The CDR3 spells CASGLGTSGRINEQFF. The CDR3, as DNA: TGTGCTAGTGGTCTCGGGACTAGCGGGAGGATCAATGAGCAGTTCTTC.